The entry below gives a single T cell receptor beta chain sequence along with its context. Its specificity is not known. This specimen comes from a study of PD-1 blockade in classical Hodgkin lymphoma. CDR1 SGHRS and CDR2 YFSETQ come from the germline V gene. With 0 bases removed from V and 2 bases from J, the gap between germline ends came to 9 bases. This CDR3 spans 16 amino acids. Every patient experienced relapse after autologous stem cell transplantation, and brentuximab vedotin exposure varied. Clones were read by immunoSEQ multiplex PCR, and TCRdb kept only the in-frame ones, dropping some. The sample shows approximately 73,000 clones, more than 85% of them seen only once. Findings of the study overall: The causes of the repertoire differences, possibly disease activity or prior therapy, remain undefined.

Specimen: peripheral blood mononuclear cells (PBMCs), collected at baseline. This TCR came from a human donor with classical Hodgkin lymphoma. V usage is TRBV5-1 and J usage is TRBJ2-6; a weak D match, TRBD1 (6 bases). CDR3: CASSLVDRPGANVLTF. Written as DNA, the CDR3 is TGCGCCAGCAGCTTGGTGGACAGACCTGGGGCCAACGTCCTGACTTTC.